The 24 T cell receptor beta chains below all came from one sample that was sequenced in a study of T-cell memory formation after mild COVID-19. TCRdb re-derived calls from the 5' RACE reads in MiXCR, one entry per CDR3 protein. There are about 560,000 distinct CDR3 sequences in the sample; 15% to 20% occur only once, and about 7.4% lies in the top ten. The sequenced sample was PBMCs or a T cell subset sorted from them (not recorded which). The receptors shown here come from an adult woman who had mild COVID-19 (a few samples of this study predate the infection). Cell type and time point are not known.

This clonotype was counted only a few times. A read error is likely, as this CDR3 ends without the conserved phenylalanine or tryptophan. Because the CDR3's place on the DNA is in doubt, the DNA is left out and the CDR3 is given as listed by TCRdb. The J gene is TRBJ1-3, the V gene TRBV4-1. The CDR3 length equals 8 residues, ends included. Germline V gene sequence: CDR1 MGHRA, CDR2 YSYEKL. Here the CDR3 reads CASSRAVY.

V usage is TRBV5-1 and J usage is TRBJ2-2; 15 bases match TRBD2. The germline CDR1 and CDR2 sequences are SGHRS and YFSETQ. With V trimmed by 4 bases and J by 1 base, 5 bases remained unmatched. The CDR3 is 18 residues long. CDR3 sequence reads: CASSTGLAGGLNTGELFF. The CDR3 DNA follows: TGCGCCAGCAGCACAGGACTAGCGGGGGGGCTGAACACCGGGGAGCTGTTTTTT.

The chain is built from TRBV20-1 and TRBJ2-1; 8 positions agree with TRBD2. CDR3 length: 14 residues. Per the germline V gene, CDR1 is DFQATT and CDR2 is SNEGSKA (reference sequence). V dropped 4 bases and J dropped 6; count of bases not matched to a gene: 8. In DNA form, the CDR3 reads TGCAGTGCTATCGGCGGGAGGCCCTCCAATGAGCAGTTCTTC. It specifies CSAIGGRPSNEQFF.

The CDR3 region has the DNA TGTGCCAGCAGTGGGGAGAGTCTGGGAGGCTACACCTTC. It codes for CASSGESLGGYTF. The gene calls are TRBV2 and TRBJ1-2, with D hard to call. This CDR3 is built from 13 residues. Germline V gene sequence: CDR1 SNHLY, CDR2 FYNNEI. Trimming took off 4 bases at V and 8 bases at J, with 14 bases between the two ends.

The chain links TRBV24-1 to TRBJ1-1, with a possible D match to TRBD1 (5 bases). V gave up 9 bases and J gave up 1 base, with 8 bases separating them. CDR1 and CDR2 (germline): KGHDR, SFDVKD. The CDR3 consists of 12 residues. The CDR3 DNA sequence: TGTGCCACCGCAGGGCCGAACACTGAAGCTTTCTTT. It translates to CATAGPNTEAFF.

This clonotype showed up just a few times. The chain links TRBV4-3 to TRBJ2-7; 9 bases align to TRBD1. This CDR3 is 15 amino acids long. Per germline, CDR1 LGHNA and CDR2 YSLEER. The ends lost 1 base at V and 3 bases at J; junction bases unmatched: 4. The CDR3 sequence is CASSQVTDRGYEQYF. The CDR3 DNA reads as TGCGCCAGCAGCCAAGTTACGGACAGGGGCTACGAGCAGTACTTC.

The chain recombines TRBV12-3 or TRBV12-4 with TRBJ2-7, with TRBD2 identical over 10 bases. CDR3 length: 17 amino acids. V gave up 2 bases and J gave up 0 bases; unmatched junction bases: 7. CDR3 nucleotide sequence: TGTGCCAGCAGTTTAAGCACACTAGCGGGAAGCTCCTACGAGCAGTACTTC. Translation gives CASSLSTLAGSSYEQYF.

This chain joins TRBV11-2 and TRBJ2-3; D perhaps matches TRBD2 (7 bases). The CDR3 contains 15 residues. The V gene lost 1 base and the J gene lost 2 bases, with 10 bases spanning the gap. Germline V gene sequence: CDR1 SGHAT, CDR2 FQNNGV. The CDR3 sequence: CASSLVRGATDTQYF. CDR3 bases: TGTGCCAGCAGCTTAGTACGGGGGGCCACAGATACGCAGTATTTT.

This chain connects TRBV3-1 to TRBJ1-2; no firm D call. The CDR3 totals 12 residues. CDR1 and CDR2 from the germline V gene are LGHDT and YNNKEL (reference sequence). The V gene lost 1 base and the J gene lost 8 bases, with 8 bases spanning the gap. CDR3 nucleotides: TGTGCCAGCAGCCAAGGAAGGTTGGGCTACACCTTC. It encodes CASSQGRLGYTF.

V is TRBV30 and J is TRBJ1-1; D perhaps matches TRBD1 (5 bases). The CDR3 has 11 amino acids. Germline assignment: CDR1 GTSNPN and CDR2 SVGIG (reference sequence). V was pared by 2 bases and J by 7 bases, with 8 bases between. CDR3 bases: TGTGCCTGGAGTCAGGGTGTTGAAGCTTTCTTT. Protein product: CAWSQGVEAFF. The complete variable domain, with remaining parts taken from reference TRBV30 and TRBJ1-1, reads SQTIHQWPATLVQPVGSPLSLECTVEGTSNPNLYWYRQAAGRGLQLLFYSVGIGQISSEVPQNLSASRPQDRQFILSSKKLLLSDSGFYLCAWSQGVEAFFGQGTRLTVV.

The chain employs TRBV7-2 and TRBJ1-2; D is perhaps TRBD1 (6 bases). Germline V gene data show CDR1 as SGHTA and CDR2 as FQGNSA. With 2 bases removed from V and 7 bases from J, the gap between germline ends came to 11 bases. The CDR3 loop spans 13 amino acids. The CDR3 region is CASSLMGAGGYTF. For the CDR3, the DNA is TGTGCCAGCAGCTTAATGGGGGCTGGTGGCTACACCTTC. Together with reference TRBV7-2 and TRBJ1-2, the CDR3 gives the full variable domain: GAGVSQSPSNKVTEKGKDVELRCDPISGHTALYWYRQSLGQGLEFLIYFQGNSAPDKSGLPSDRFSAERTGGSVSTLTIQRTQQEDSAVYLCASSLMGAGGYTFGSGTRLTVV.

This clonotype was counted between two and nine times. The rearrangement uses TRBV10-3 and TRBJ1-1, with 8 bases aligning to TRBD1. This CDR3 region has 18 residues. CDR1 and CDR2 from the germline V gene are ENHRY and SYGVKD. J was trimmed by 1 base and V by 0 bases; bases with no gene match: 10. As DNA, the CDR3 is TGTGCCATCAGTGAGTCGGGTGGACAGGGCGGTGGGAACACTGAAGCTTTCTTT. It is translated as CAISESGGQGGGNTEAFF.

This clonotype was seen a few times. The gene calls are TRBV19 and TRBJ1-5; TRBD1 aligns across 9 bases. The J segment lost 0 bases and the V segment lost 7 bases, leaving 10 bases of the junction unmatched. The CDR3 covers 17 residues. The germline CDR1 and CDR2 sequences are LNHDA and SQIVND (reference sequence). The CDR3 DNA follows: TGTGCCAGTACAACGGGGACAGGGCTGTTTAGCAATCAGCCCCAGCATTTT. This translates into CASTTGTGLFSNQPQHF.

This clonotype came up a few times. The rearrangement links TRBV7-8 to TRBJ2-3; the match to TRBD1 covers 7 bases. The germline V gene encodes CDR1 SGHVS and CDR2 FQNEAQ. J was trimmed by 6 bases and V by 5 bases; bases with no gene match: 8. This CDR3 is 14 amino acids long. CDR3 in DNA: TGTGCCAGCAGCCCCCCGACAGGGTCGGATACGCAGTATTTT. Protein: CASSPPTGSDTQYF.

This clonotype has only a few counts. The chain has TRBV7-9 and TRBJ2-7; 9 nucleotides agree with TRBD2. This CDR3 region has 17 residues. V shed 0 bases and J 3 bases; nucleotides not matched to a gene: 9. CDR1 is SEHNR and CDR2 is FQNEAQ in the germline V gene (reference sequence). This CDR3 reads CASSLAELTSGGYEQYF. The CDR3 DNA reads as TGTGCCAGCAGCTTAGCTGAACTGACTAGCGGTGGCTACGAGCAGTACTTC.

The sample holds a few counts of this clonotype. This chain connects TRBV24-1 to TRBJ2-2; D is undetermined. The CDR3 length is 15 residues. Germline V CDR1 and CDR2: KGHDR, SFDVKD. V lost 0 bases and J 6 bases, leaving 10 bases between the germline ends. The CDR3 here is CATSDLGRKAGELFF. As DNA, the CDR3 is TGTGCCACCAGTGATTTGGGCAGGAAGGCCGGGGAGCTGTTTTTT.

The rearrangement joins TRBV20-1 to TRBJ1-6; the D gene is possibly TRBD1 (5 bases). V was clipped by 2 bases and J by 10 bases, with 21 bases between them. Germline CDR1 reads DFQATT; CDR2 reads SNEGSKA (reference sequence). The CDR3 runs 16 residues. CDR3 nucleotides: TGCAGTGCTAGACCAGACCGGGACTCCTTCCACTCACCCCTCCACTTT. Its protein is CSARPDRDSFHSPLHF.

V and J are TRBV2 and TRBJ2-7, with 7 bases identical to TRBD1. Germline V gene lookup returns CDR1 SNHLY and CDR2 FYNNEI. The CDR3 is 17 residues long. J was trimmed by 3 bases and V by 1 base; bases with no gene match: 12. The CDR3 protein is CASSEGGKAGDSYEQYF. DNA for the CDR3: TGTGCCAGCAGTGAAGGGGGTAAGGCAGGGGACAGCTACGAGCAGTACTTC.

This clonotype was detected a few times. This chain joins TRBV2 and TRBJ2-7, with D perhaps TRBD2 (6 bases). This CDR3 contains 16 residues. Trimming took off 4 bases at V and 1 base at J, with 17 bases between the two ends. Germline lookup yields CDR1 SNHLY and CDR2 FYNNEI. The CDR3 here is CASSGVNAGTSYEQYF. In DNA, the CDR3 is TGTGCCAGCAGTGGGGTTAATGCGGGAACGTCCTACGAGCAGTACTTC.

The chain combines TRBV6-5 with TRBJ2-3; TRBD2 matches at 14 bases. The CDR3 contains 14 residues. Germline assignment: CDR1 MNHEY and CDR2 SVGAGI. V dropped 8 bases and J dropped 4; count of bases not matched to a gene: 2. This CDR3 reads CASGTSGGADTQYF. The CDR3 DNA reads TGTGCCAGCGGGACTAGCGGGGGTGCAGATACGCAGTATTTT.

This clonotype was seen many times. This chain links TRBV7-2 with TRBJ2-3; tentatively, D is TRBD1 or TRBD2 (5 bases each). The germline V and J ends were trimmed by 4 bases and 6 bases, with 14 bases remaining between them. This CDR3 has 14 residues. The germline CDR1 and CDR2 sequences are SGHTA and FQGNSA. The CDR3 region is CASSYSGLSDTQYF. In nucleotides, the CDR3 is TGTGCCAGCAGCTATTCGGGGCTCTCGGATACGCAGTATTTT.

Only a few counts were recorded for this clonotype. The chain has TRBV5-1 and TRBJ2-3; TRBD2 agrees at 7 bases. The CDR3 totals 14 residues. V lost 5 bases, J lost 3 bases, and 6 bases stayed unmatched. In germline, CDR1 is SGHRS, CDR2 YFSETQ. DNA for the CDR3: TGCGCCAGCAGGAGCGGGGTCGGGACAGATACGCAGTATTTT. It translates to CASRSGVGTDTQYF.

The chain uses TRBV5-1 and TRBJ2-7, with D unresolved. CDR1 SGHRS and CDR2 YFSETQ come from the germline V gene. The CDR3 length is 13 residues. Trimming left V 2 bases short and J 3 bases short, with 9 bases between. The CDR3 loop is CASSFEGIYEQYF. CDR3 coding DNA: TGCGCCAGCAGCTTTGAAGGGATCTACGAGCAGTACTTC.

This rearrangement joins TRBV5-6 to TRBJ2-3; 8 nucleotides match TRBD2. This CDR3 spans 16 amino acids. V dropped 1 base and J dropped 6; count of bases not matched to a gene: 10. The V gene's germline CDR1 is SGHDT and CDR2 YYEEEE. This chain's CDR3 is CASSLTSGYFGDTQYF. CDR3 DNA sequence: TGTGCCAGCAGCTTGACTAGCGGCTACTTCGGGGATACGCAGTATTTT.